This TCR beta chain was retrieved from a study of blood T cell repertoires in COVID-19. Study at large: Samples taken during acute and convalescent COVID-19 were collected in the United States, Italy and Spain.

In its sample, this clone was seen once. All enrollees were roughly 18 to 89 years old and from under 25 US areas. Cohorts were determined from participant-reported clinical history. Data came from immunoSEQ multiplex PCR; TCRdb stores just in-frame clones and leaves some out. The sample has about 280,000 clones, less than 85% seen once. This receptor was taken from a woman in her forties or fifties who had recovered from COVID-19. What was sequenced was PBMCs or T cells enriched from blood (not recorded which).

Here the CDR3 reads CASSLDGMNTEAFF. The CDR3, as DNA: TGCGCCAGCAGCTTGGACGGGATGAACACTGAAGCTTTCTTT. The chain employs TRBV5-1 and TRBJ1-1; D uncertain. The CDR3 contains 14 residues. Germline-derived CDR1 and CDR2 are SGHRS and YFSETQ. V lost 0 bases and J lost 0, with 6 bases in between.